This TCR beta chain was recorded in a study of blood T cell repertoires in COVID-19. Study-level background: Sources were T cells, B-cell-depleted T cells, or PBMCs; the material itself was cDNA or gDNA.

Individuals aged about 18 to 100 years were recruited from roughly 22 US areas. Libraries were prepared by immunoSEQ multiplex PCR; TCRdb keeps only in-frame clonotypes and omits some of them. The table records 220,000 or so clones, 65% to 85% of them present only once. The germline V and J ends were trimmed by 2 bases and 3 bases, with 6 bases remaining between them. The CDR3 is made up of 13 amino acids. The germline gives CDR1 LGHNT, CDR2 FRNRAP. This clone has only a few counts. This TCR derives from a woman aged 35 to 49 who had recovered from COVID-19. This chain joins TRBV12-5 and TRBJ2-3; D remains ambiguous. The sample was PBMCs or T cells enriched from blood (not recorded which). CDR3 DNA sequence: TGTGCTAGTGGTTTGCTGACTACAGATACGCAGTATTTT. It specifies CASGLLTTDTQYF.